Listed below are T cell receptor beta chains from one sample, sequenced in a study of regulatory T cells in long-lasting Graves disease. MiXCR, applied by TCRdb to the multiplex PCR reads, yields one record per CDR3 protein. Seen here are some 370,000 distinct CDR3 sequences, roughly 20% observed once, and the top ten hold more than 20%. Material: peripheral blood mononuclear cells (PBMCs), obtained when the disease was refractory, from a patient treated with antithyroid drugs. All receptors derive from a female donor with Graves disease. Both conserved end residues are part of each CDR3. The order of the fields is D gene, J gene, V gene, clone size, CDR3 DNA, CDR3 protein. D genes are given only for firm matches. Not all rows give a size; the values are once, few, many and, for expanded clones, a class.

NA | TRBJ2-6 | TRBV7-2 | NA | TGTGCCAGCAGCCCCCGGTTCCTGAGACAGAGCCACTCTGGGGCCAACGTCCTGACTTTC | CASSPRFLRQSHSGANVLTF
NA | TRBJ2-5 | TRBV28 | many | TGTGCCAGCAGTCTTCTCATCGACCGGCAAGAGACCCAGTACTTC | CASSLLIDRQETQYF
NA | TRBJ1-2 | TRBV7-2 | many | TGTGCCAGCAGCTCGCGACAGGAGACGAACTATGGCTACACCTTC | CASSSRQETNYGYTF
TRBD2 | TRBJ2-7 | TRBV7-9 | few | TGTGCCAGCAGTCTCGGGCTAGCGGGAGAAGATACCTACGAGCAGTACTTC | CASSLGLAGEDTYEQYF
NA | TRBJ2-6 | TRBV5-5 | NA | TGTGCCAGCAGCTGGGGGCTAACAGGGCCCTCTGGGGCCAACGTCCTGACTTTC | CASSWGLTGPSGANVLTF
TRBD1 | TRBJ1-5 | TRBV2 | NA | TGCGCCAGCAGCCAGGTCGATATGGGGACAGGTATTAATCAGCCCCAGCATTTT | CASSQVDMGTGINQPQHF
NA | TRBJ2-7 | TRBV5-1 | NA | TGCGCCAGCAGCTCTCTCAACTACGAGCAGTACTTC | CASSSLNYEQYF
NA | TRBJ1-1 | TRBV6-6 | NA | TGTGCCAGCAGTTACTCGAGGACATCGGTAACTGAAGCTTTCTTT | CASSYSRTSVTEAFF
NA | TRBJ2-5 | TRBV19 | few | TGTGCCAGTAGTTCGCACAGGGTTGAGACCCAGTACTTC | CASSSHRVETQYF
TRBD1 | TRBJ1-1 | TRBV29-1 | few | TGCAGCGTCCAGGGGGCCCTCGCCACTGAAGCTTTCTTT | CSVQGALATEAFF